In its sample, the clone carrying this TCR beta chain was seen a few times. The antigen is not known. Then a second PCR, running roughly 7 to 12 cycles, was carried out with a sample-barcoded 5' primer and a J-beta primer mix. TCRdb reprocessed the 5' RACE reads via MiXCR and lists one record per CDR3 protein. This sample yields fewer than 2,000,000 distinct CDR3 sequences, of which about two fifths are seen a single time; 23% belongs to the top ten. This CDR3 is 16 amino acids long. Germline V gene sequence: CDR1 MDHEN, CDR2 SYDVKM. V shed 7 bases and J 7 bases; nucleotides not matched to a gene: 17. This record belongs to a study of blood T cells in healthy people across ages. Findings and limits, study-wide: Per million T cells, the diversity of TCR beta decreased roughly linearly as age advanced.

This clonotype originated in a human donor in good health. This chain links TRBV28 with TRBJ2-5; 8 nucleotides line up with TRBD2. Sequenced sample: blood. CDR3 amino acids: CASTTLGGATYRTQYF. In DNA, the CDR3 is TGTGCCAGCACCACACTCGGGGGGGCGACATATCGGACCCAGTACTTC.